The 17 T cell receptor beta chains below all came from one sample that was sequenced in a study of Graves' ophthalmopathy and Graves' hyperthyroidism. Amplification of the TCR beta CDR3 regions used RNA transcripts (as template). The library came from an HTBI-primed first-round RT-PCR and a second-round multiplex PCR. TCRdb independently ran MiXCR on the multiplex PCR reads; one entry per CDR3 protein. The table lists hundreds of thousands of distinct CDR3 sequences, under 25% of them singletons. Sequenced sample: peripheral blood. These receptors were taken from a woman aged 18-29 years with stable Graves' hyperthyroidism.

For this clonotype: Given a much more abundant clone one base away, this may be a read error. The conserved phenylalanine or tryptophan is not found at the CDR3 terminus, so this likely reflects a read error. The genes are TRBV20-1 and TRBJ1-2; D possibly corresponds to TRBD1 (6 bases). CDR1 DFQATT and CDR2 SNEGSKA come from the germline V gene (reference sequence). This CDR3 is 14 amino acids long. V lost 5 bases, J lost 7 bases, and 20 bases lay in between. The chain's CDR3 is CSAARRGLGLGYTV. In nucleotides, the CDR3 is TGCAGTGCTGCCCGCAGGGGCCTCGGGCTTGGCTACACCGTC.

This clonotype came up many times. This rearrangement joins TRBV7-9 to TRBJ2-2, with D unclear. Germline CDR1 SEHNR, CDR2 FQNEAQ (reference sequence). The CDR3 runs 12 residues. V was pared by 1 base and J by 9 bases, with 6 bases between. DNA for the CDR3: TGTGCCAGCAGCTTAGGACACCGGGAGCTGTTTTTT. It specifies CASSLGHRELFF.

This clonotype was counted at least ten times. The chain's CDR3 is CSATTGGLPQHF. The CDR3 DNA reads TGCAGTGCCACGACAGGGGGTCTGCCCCAGCATTTT. The chain carries TRBV20-1 and TRBJ1-5; 9 bases agree with TRBD1. The germline gives CDR1 DFQATT, CDR2 SNEGSKA (reference sequence). V was clipped by 6 bases and J by 9 bases; unmatched bases: 6. The CDR3 runs to 12 residues.

This chain joins TRBV10-3 and TRBJ2-7; perhaps D is TRBD1 or TRBD2 (5 bases each). V was pared by 6 bases and J by 6 bases, with 21 bases between. Per germline, CDR1 ENHRY and CDR2 SYGVKD. The CDR3 spans 15 residues. CDR3 DNA: TGTGCCATCAGGCTGACTTCAGGTCAGAGGGGCGAGCAGTACTTC. Translation gives CAIRLTSGQRGEQYF.

The sample holds a few counts of this clonotype. At one of its ends the junction is not consistent with the germline gene, which may arise from a read error. The chain has TRBV5-1 and TRBJ2-5; D is unresolved. CDR3 length: 11 residues. Germline V lookup: CDR1 SGHRS, CDR2 YFSETQ. This CDR3 is CASSLLETQCF. DNA for the CDR3: TGCGCCAGCAGCTTGTTGGAGACCCAGTGCTTC.

The chain carries TRBV7-8 and TRBJ2-3; 9 positions agree with TRBD2. V shed 2 bases, J shed 2 bases, and the junction held 5 bases outside the gene matches. CDR1 and CDR2 from the germline V gene are SGHVS and FQNEAQ. The CDR3 consists of 16 residues. The CDR3 DNA sequence: TGTGCCAGCAGCTTAAGGGGCGGGAGGGCCACAGATACGCAGTATTTT. It translates to CASSLRGGRATDTQYF.

This clonotype was found many times. J is TRBJ2-2 and V is TRBV7-3; D is possibly TRBD1 (5 bases). The CDR3 has 15 amino acids. Germline V lookup: CDR1 SGHTA, CDR2 FQGTGA. V gave up 0 bases and J gave up 6 bases, with 11 bases separating them. The CDR3 sequence: CASSLTSGKAGELFF. The CDR3 bases are TGTGCCAGCAGCTTAACGTCAGGGAAGGCCGGGGAGCTGTTTTTT.

Only a few counts were recorded for this clonotype. This clone may be a read error of a much larger clone one base away. Here the CDR3 omits its conserved ending phenylalanine or tryptophan, so a read error is the likely source. The J gene is TRBJ2-3, the V gene TRBV11-2, with 7 bases fitting TRBD2. With 1 base clipped from V and 4 bases from J, the junction kept 5 bases outside the gene matches. From germline, CDR1 is SGHAT and CDR2 FQNNGV. The CDR3 is 15 amino acids. CDR3 sequence reads: CASSLVAGAPDTQYC. The CDR3 DNA reads as TGTGCCAGCAGCTTAGTGGCGGGAGCTCCAGATACGCAGTATTGT.

This clonotype was recorded many times. V and J are TRBV7-2 and TRBJ1-5; perhaps TRBD1 as D (5 bases). This CDR3 has 13 residues. From germline, CDR1 is SGHTA and CDR2 FQGNSA. CDR3 sequence (DNA): TGTCGTGGAGTCGCGGGGGGATATCAGCCCCAGCATTTT. Its protein product is CRGVAGGYQPQHF.

This clonotype was seen repeatedly, ten times or more. V is TRBV29-1 and J is TRBJ1-2; 10 bases line up with TRBD1. Unmatched junction bases numbered 3, after V lost 3 bases and J lost 5 bases. In germline, CDR1 is SQVTM, CDR2 ANQGSEA. This CDR3 contains 13 residues. CDR3 DNA sequence: TGCAGCGTTGATCGACAGGGGGCTTATGGCTACACCTTC. Its protein product is CSVDRQGAYGYTF.

This clonotype was detected ten times or more. This chain uses TRBV12-3 or TRBV12-4 with TRBJ1-5; no clear D. This CDR3 comprises 13 residues. V lost 2 bases, J lost 3 bases, and 5 bases lay in between. The CDR3 sequence: CASSLNLNQPQHF. CDR3 DNA sequence: TGTGCCAGCAGTTTAAACCTCAATCAGCCCCAGCATTTT.

This clonotype was seen many times. The chain is built from TRBV7-2 and TRBJ1-2, with a weak D call TRBD1 (5 bases). The germline gives CDR1 SGHTA, CDR2 FQGNSA. Trimming removed 1 base at V and 2 bases at J, with 14 bases between. The CDR3 consists of 16 residues. The CDR3 DNA reads TGTGCCAGCAGCTTAGGGCAGTGGGGCCCGAACTATGGCTACACCTTC. The encoded protein is CASSLGQWGPNYGYTF.

This chain connects TRBV28 to TRBJ1-1; TRBD1 is a possible D gene (5 bases). Germline V gene sequence: CDR1 MDHEN, CDR2 SYDVKM. This CDR3 is 15 amino acids long. V dropped 3 bases and J dropped 0 bases, with 11 bases sitting between them. CDR3 nucleotides: TGTGCCAGCAGTTTGGCAGGGCGCATGAACACTGAAGCTTTCTTT. Amino acid sequence: CASSLAGRMNTEAFF.

This clonotype occurred many times. V and J are TRBV20-1 and TRBJ1-1, with D possibly being TRBD1 (5 bases). Trimming took 6 bases from V and 4 from J, leaving 9 bases between them. The germline V gene encodes CDR1 DFQATT and CDR2 SNEGSKA (reference sequence). The CDR3 spans 11 residues. Here the CDR3 DNA reads TGCAGTGCAGCGGGGGGCACTGAAGCTTTCTTT. As protein: CSAAGGTEAFF.

J is TRBJ2-3 and V is TRBV6-2 or TRBV6-3, with D possibly called TRBD1 or TRBD2 (5 bases each). The CDR3 covers 17 residues. Germline-derived CDR1 and CDR2 are MNHEY and SVGEGT. Trimming removed 0 bases at V and 1 base at J, with 14 bases between. The CDR3 DNA is TGTGCCAGCAGTTACTCCGGGACCAGCGTGGGCACAGATACGCAGTATTTT. It is translated as CASSYSGTSVGTDTQYF.

This clonotype was counted many times. This chain uses TRBV28 with TRBJ1-2; D is unresolved. The CDR3 is made up of 14 amino acids. Germline V lookup: CDR1 MDHEN, CDR2 SYDVKM. The germline V and J ends were trimmed by 2 bases and 4 bases, with 11 bases remaining between them. As DNA, the CDR3 is TGTGCCAGCAGTTTAAGCTTTACCCCCTATGGCTACACCTTC. Translation: CASSLSFTPYGYTF.

CDR3 bases: TGTGCCAGCAGGCAGTCTAGCGGGGGTTATGAGCAGTACTTC. Amino acid sequence: CASRQSSGGYEQYF. The chain recombines TRBV12-3 or TRBV12-4 with TRBJ2-7; 10 bases match TRBD2. The CDR3 contains 14 residues. The trim removed 6 bases at V and 7 bases at J, leaving 9 bases unmatched.